Listed below are T cell receptor beta chains from one sample, sequenced in a study of cytomegalovirus exposure and HLA in healthy donors. Method: immunoSEQ multiplex PCR; TCRdb's copy keeps in-frame clones and lacks some. The table shows 150,000 to 200,000 clones, with about 75% occurring only once. The sample comprised PBMCs. These receptors all stem from a man younger than 35 in good health and CMV-seropositive. The CDR3 runs from the conserved cysteine through the conserved F or W. A D gene is named only where the DNA matches it firmly.

v_gene,d_gene,j_gene,CDR3aa,CDR3nt
TRBV19,NA,TRBJ1-1,CASSIALNTEAFF,TGTGCCAGTAGTATAGCGTTGAACACTGAAGCTTTCTTT
TRBV7-9,TRBD1,TRBJ2-5,CASSRGVETGGLETQYF,TGTGCCAGCAGCAGAGGTGTGGAAACAGGGGGCTTGGAGACCCAGTACTTC
TRBV19,TRBD2,TRBJ2-3,CASSILPSGSSNTQYF,TGTGCCAGTAGTATCCTTCCTAGCGGGAGTTCTAATACGCAGTATTTT
TRBV7-6,TRBD2,TRBJ2-3,CASSLTSGAYPSGEQYF,TGTGCCAGCAGCTTGACTAGCGGGGCTTACCCCTCCGGGGAGCAGTATTTT
TRBV2,NA,TRBJ2-1,CASRVGLYNEQFF,TGTGCCAGCAGGGTGGGGCTCTACAATGAGCAGTTCTTC
TRBV19,NA,TRBJ2-2,CASMGDTTTGELFF,TGTGCCAGTATGGGGGACACCACCACCGGGGAGCTGTTTTTT
TRBV28,TRBD1,TRBJ1-5,CASNSGTGNNQPQHF,TGTGCCAGCAACTCTGGGACAGGGAACAATCAGCCCCAGCATTTT
TRBV5-1,TRBD1,TRBJ2-7,CPSSLAEGQGMKQYF,TGCCCCAGCAGCTTGGCCGAGGGACAGGGTATGAAGCAGTACTTC
TRBV6-5,TRBD2,TRBJ2-7,CASSPPGLAGRQQYF,TGTGCCAGCAGCCCCCCGGGACTAGCGGGAAGGCAGCAGTACTTC
TRBV27,NA,TRBJ1-4,CASSLFRGEKLFF,TGTGCCAGCAGTTTATTCCGGGGAGAAAAACTGTTTTTT